This TCR beta chain was documented in a study of T cells and copy number aberrations in small-cell lung cancer (dated by TCRdb to the early 2020s). For the wider study: TCR repertoire sequencing was paired with whole-exome sequencing of the same tumor regions to relate T cell metrics to mutations and copy number aberrations. Tumor TCR data existed for 16 to 20 patients, while over 12 patients had TCR data covering both tumor and normal tissue. The full study reports these points: Every specimen was formalin-fixed paraffin-embedded tissue, a material known to introduce sequencing artifacts. Across regions, the TCR repertoire was highly heterogeneous, with about 79.9-97.7% of clones confined to a single region, an overlap lower than the overlap seen in localized NSCLC. The study was limited by a small sample size because surgical resection is uncommon in small-cell lung cancer, and validation of the findings is required. Tumor T-cell density, richness and clonality were negatively correlated with higher copy number aberration burden. Tumors had lower T-cell density, richness and clonality than adjacent lung tissue, but the difference in density was not significant.

Trimming leaves V shorter by 4 bases and J shorter by 8 bases, with the junction holding 8 bases beyond the gene matches. CDR1 and CDR2 were assigned from the germline V gene as MNHEY and SVGAGI. The CDR3 measures 15 amino acids from cysteine to phenylalanine. Of the read, only the CDR3 DNA is kept; its 45 bases are in frame from base 1. The donors were limited-stage small-cell lung cancer patients who had surgical resection in Hangzhou, China, between about 2007 and 2020. Every donor underwent upfront surgery with no preoperative chemotherapy or radiotherapy, and no donor received immunotherapy either before or after surgery. In the sequenced cohort of 19 patients, every patient was either a smoker or a heavy second-hand smoker. To represent spatial heterogeneity of the primary tumors, a grid approach was used to collect three regions from each tumor FFPE block. Tumor regions were macrodissected to enrich malignant cells, and selection was limited to regions expected to yield at least 150 ng DNA. Multi-region TCR-beta sequencing of resected limited-stage small-cell lung cancers and of tumor-adjacent lung tissue was performed to characterize T cell repertoire heterogeneity. Genomic DNA was extracted from FFPE tissue using the AllPrep DNA/RNA FFPE Kit (Qiagen).

Comments on this clone: This clone's antigen is unknown. Base qualities are not recorded, but no much larger clone differs from it by a single base.

The immunoSEQ hsTCRB Kit, with multiplexed V- and J-gene primers, was used to amplify TCR-beta CDR3 regions from genomic DNA. Unique DNA barcodes were added in a second PCR, and the samples were pooled together with one negative control and one positive control. An Illumina MiSeq running a 150-cycle paired-end protocol was used to sequence the pooled TCR-beta libraries. As for how the authors treated the data: Adaptive Biotechnologies processed the raw sequencing data and produced a report containing normalized, annotated TCR-beta repertoires. To compute T-cell density, TCR-beta templates were normalized to usable DNA, with usable DNA estimated through amplification of housekeeping genes. Richness was defined as the count of unique rearrangements, and clonality was defined as 1 minus Pielou's evenness. Intratumor TCR heterogeneity between regions was quantified with the Jaccard index, the Morisita overlap index, and the proportion of shared top-20 clonotypes. TCRdb obtained this table from immuneACCESS and retained in-frame rearrangements with V and J assigned. These tables miss some clones; where compared with another copy, unresolved V genes account for less than half of the shortfall, and the remainder is unexplained. The V and J calls and clone size were taken over from that table, and D and trimming were inferred from the DNA. For this sample the table gives roughly 500 clones, of which 90% to 97% were detected only once. The top ten clonotypes cover over 2.5% of the sample.

The TCR comes from a man between 45 and 60 years old with small cell lung cancer. Sequences were obtained from tumor tissue. The receptor chain draws on TRBV6-5 and TRBJ2-1; 10 nucleotides in the junction match TRBD1. In nucleotides, the sequence is TGTGCCAGCAGTTCGGACAGGGGGAATCTCTATGAGCAGTTCTTC. This is translated as CASSSDRGNLYEQFF.